Below are 8 T cell receptor beta chains sequenced from a single sample in a study of T cell responses to AZD1222 COVID-19 vaccine. TCRdb keeps only in-frame clones here, not all; method: immunoSEQ multiplex PCR. This table has 100,000 to 150,000 clones, around 86% appearing once. Sequenced material: peripheral blood, taken on day 0 of AZD1222 vaccination. The source is an adult in good health.

The V call is TRBV5-1, the J call TRBJ2-7, with D perhaps matching TRBD2 (6 bases). CDR1 and CDR2 (germline): SGHRS, YFSETQ. V was trimmed by 3 bases and J by 3 bases, leaving 7 bases between them. The length of the CDR3 is 12 residues. CDR3 amino acids: CASSWGDYEQYF. The CDR3 DNA reads TGCGCCAGCAGCTGGGGGGACTACGAGCAGTACTTC.

This chain links TRBV6-5 with TRBJ2-1; D is possibly TRBD1 (5 bases). Germline CDR1 reads MNHEY; CDR2 reads SVGAGI. V shed 2 bases and J shed 7 bases, with 12 bases lying between them. CDR3 length: 14 residues. Here the CDR3 reads CASSYPDSSNEQFF. In nucleotides, the CDR3 is TGTGCCAGCAGTTACCCCGACAGCTCAAATGAGCAGTTCTTC.

V and J are TRBV9 and TRBJ1-1; perhaps TRBD1 as D (6 bases). Trimming pared 3 bases from V and 4 bases from J, leaving 13 bases between. The CDR3 totals 14 residues. Germline lookup yields CDR1 SGDLS and CDR2 YYNGEE. CDR3 nucleotides: TGTGCCAGCAGCGGACAGGATCGGGCCACTGAAGCTTTCTTT. It encodes CASSGQDRATEAFF. The full variable domain, completed using reference TRBV9 and TRBJ1-1, is DSGVTQTPKHLITATGQRVTLRCSPRSGDLSVYWYQQSLDQGLQFLIQYYNGEERAKGNILERFSAQQFPDLHSELNLSSLELGDSALYFCASSGQDRATEAFFGQGTRLTVV.

The V gene is TRBV7-8, the J gene TRBJ1-1, with 9 bases fitting TRBD1. Germline CDR1 and CDR2: SGHVS and FQNEAQ. The CDR3 is made up of 13 amino acids. Trimming took 5 bases from V and 5 from J; bases not matched to a gene: 3. The DNA for the CDR3 is TGTGCCAGCAGCCGGGACAGGGCTACTGAAGCTTTCTTT. Encoded protein: CASSRDRATEAFF.

DNA of the CDR3: TGTGCCAGCAGCTTCTACAGGGGGCAGGGACAGCCCCAGCATTTT. It codes for CASSFYRGQGQPQHF. The chain is built from TRBV7-2 and TRBJ1-5; 9 nucleotides align to TRBD1. CDR1 SGHTA and CDR2 FQGNSA come from the germline V gene. The V and J ends lost 3 bases and 7 bases, in that order; junction bases with no gene match: 7. The CDR3 is made up of 15 amino acids. The variable domain in full, with the rest retrieved from reference TRBV7-2 and TRBJ1-5, is GAGVSQSPSNKVTEKGKDVELRCDPISGHTALYWYRQSLGQGLEFLIYFQGNSAPDKSGLPSDRFSAERTGGSVSTLTIQRTQQEDSAVYLCASSFYRGQGQPQHFGDGTRLSIL.

The J gene is TRBJ2-2, the V gene TRBV5-1; TRBD1 matches 7 bases. V lost 3 bases to trimming and J lost 3 bases; unmatched junction nucleotides: 11. The CDR3 has 17 amino acids. Germline loops: CDR1 SGHRS, CDR2 YFSETQ. The CDR3 DNA follows: TGCGCCAGCAGCTGGGGACAGCCCCGCCCCTACACCGGGGAGCTGTTTTTT. It codes for CASSWGQPRPYTGELFF.

The chain links TRBV29-1 to TRBJ2-7; 11 positions match TRBD1. The CDR3 consists of 13 residues. The trim removed 4 bases at V and 4 bases at J, leaving 3 bases unmatched. Germline V gives CDR1 SQVTM, CDR2 ANQGSEA. CDR3 sequence (DNA): TGCAGCGTTGCTGGGGACAGGGGGTACGAGCAGTACTTC. Translated, it gives CSVAGDRGYEQYF.

V gene TRBV7-2 combines with J gene TRBJ2-7, with no clear D. The CDR3 loop spans 14 amino acids. Germline CDR1 SGHTA, CDR2 FQGNSA. Trimming took off 2 bases at V and 4 bases at J, with 12 bases between the two ends. The CDR3 loop is CASSLTGQGYEQYF. CDR3 nucleotides: TGTGCCAGCAGCTTAACCGGCCAAGGGTACGAGCAGTACTTC.